Detailed here is one T cell receptor (beta chain). Its antigen is unidentified. Germline values: CDR1 SGHTA, CDR2 FQGTGA. This CDR3 spans 15 amino acids. The junction had 8 bases not matched to a gene; V was cut back by 8 bases and J by 2 bases. The entry originates in a study of siplizumab effects on memory and regulatory T cells. Study background: Paired mixed lymphocyte reactions used siplizumab at roughly 1 ug/mL or no drug.

Study-wide results and limits: Sequences below about 10^-5 frequency were poorly captured. As a result, only a minor fraction of alloreactive clones mapped to unstimulated subsets.

The mixed lymphocyte reaction cells underwent coculture at 37°C for less than 7 days. Assay: immunoSEQ multiplex PCR; the TCRdb copy retains only in-frame clones and omits some. The sample gives about 10,000 clones, roughly 50% of which show up once; roughly 22% is in the top ten. The sample consisted of CFSE-low (dividing) CD4+ T cells sorted from an allogeneic mixed lymphocyte reaction. The sequence derives from a human donor in good health; the cells came from an allogeneic mixed lymphocyte reaction. The chain employs TRBV7-3 and TRBJ2-2; 7 bases agree with TRBD2. CDR3 sequence (DNA): TGTGCCAGCCGGGAAGCGGGACTTAACACCGGGGAGCTGTTTTTT. Protein sequence: CASREAGLNTGELFF.